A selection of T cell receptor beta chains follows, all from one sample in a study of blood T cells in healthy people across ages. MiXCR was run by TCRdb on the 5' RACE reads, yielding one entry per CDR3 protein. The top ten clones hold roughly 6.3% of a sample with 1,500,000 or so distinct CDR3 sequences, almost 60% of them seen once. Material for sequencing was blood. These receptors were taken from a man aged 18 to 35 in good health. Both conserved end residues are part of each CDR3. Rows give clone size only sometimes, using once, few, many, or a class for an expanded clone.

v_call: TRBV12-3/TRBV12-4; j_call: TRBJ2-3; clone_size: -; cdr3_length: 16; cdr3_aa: CASSTNRRGGTDTQYF
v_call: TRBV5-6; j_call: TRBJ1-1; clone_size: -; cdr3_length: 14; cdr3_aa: CASSPGPWNTEAFF
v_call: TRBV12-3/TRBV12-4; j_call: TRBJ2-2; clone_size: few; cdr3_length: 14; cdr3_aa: CASITDPNTGELFF
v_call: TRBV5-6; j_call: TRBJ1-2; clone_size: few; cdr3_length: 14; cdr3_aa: CASSPAGLPRGYTF
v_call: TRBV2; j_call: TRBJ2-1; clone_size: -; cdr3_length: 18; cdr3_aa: CASSRLSAGGPKGNEQFF
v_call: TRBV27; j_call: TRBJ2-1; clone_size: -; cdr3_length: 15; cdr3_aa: CASSLSRDSYNEQFF
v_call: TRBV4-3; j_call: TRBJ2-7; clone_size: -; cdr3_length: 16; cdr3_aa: CASSQEYAEFSYEQYF
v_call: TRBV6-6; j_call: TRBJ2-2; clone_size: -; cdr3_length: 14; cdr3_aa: CASRIDRITRELFF
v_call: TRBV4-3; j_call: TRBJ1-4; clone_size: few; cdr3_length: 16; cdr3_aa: CASSQAPVAGHEKLFF
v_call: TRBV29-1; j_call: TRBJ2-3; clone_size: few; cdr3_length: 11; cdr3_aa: CSAGLTDTQYF
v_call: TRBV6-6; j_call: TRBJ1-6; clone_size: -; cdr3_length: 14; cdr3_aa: CASSYDGYNSPLHF
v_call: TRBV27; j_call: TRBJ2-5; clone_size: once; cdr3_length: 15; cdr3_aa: CASSLSGPNQETQYF
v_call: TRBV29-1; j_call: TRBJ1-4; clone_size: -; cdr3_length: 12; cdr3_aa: CSVGPANEKLFF
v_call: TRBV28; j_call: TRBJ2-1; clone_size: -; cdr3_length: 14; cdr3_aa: CASSRAGGWDEQFF
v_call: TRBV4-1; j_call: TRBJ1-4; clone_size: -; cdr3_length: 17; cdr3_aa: CASSQPWAVATNEKLFF
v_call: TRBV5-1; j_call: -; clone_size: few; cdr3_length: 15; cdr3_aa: CASSLVPESVYEQYF
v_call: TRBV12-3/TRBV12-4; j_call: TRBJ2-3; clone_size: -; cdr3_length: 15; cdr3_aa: CASGLAGSGTDTQYF
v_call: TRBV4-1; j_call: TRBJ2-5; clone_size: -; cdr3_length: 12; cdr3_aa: CASSHQGREQYF
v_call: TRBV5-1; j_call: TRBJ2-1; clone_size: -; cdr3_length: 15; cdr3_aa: CASSPDRGWDNEQFF
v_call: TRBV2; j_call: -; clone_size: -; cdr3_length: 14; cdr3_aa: CASSIGQGLYEQYF
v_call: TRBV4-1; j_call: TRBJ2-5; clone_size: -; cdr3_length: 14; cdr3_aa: CASSQLQGQETQYF
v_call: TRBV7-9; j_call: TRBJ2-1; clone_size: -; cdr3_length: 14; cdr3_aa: CAGSLGLAANEQFF
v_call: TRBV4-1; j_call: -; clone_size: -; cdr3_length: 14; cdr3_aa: CASSQVGEAYEQYF
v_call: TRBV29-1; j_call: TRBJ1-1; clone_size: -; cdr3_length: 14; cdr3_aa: CSVEENILNTEAFF
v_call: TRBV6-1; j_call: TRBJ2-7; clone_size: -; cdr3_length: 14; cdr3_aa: CASTTQGLSYEQYF